The T cell receptor (beta chain) described here comes from a study of technical replicates of blood from a few donors. From germline, CDR1 is MNHEY and CDR2 SVGAGI. Trimming removed 6 bases at V and 2 bases at J, with 13 bases between. This CDR3 is 14 amino acids long. Method: immunoSEQ multiplex PCR; TCRdb's copy keeps in-frame clones and lacks some. The sample contains 85,000 to 100,000 clones, approximately 95% of which appear only once. This receptor was obtained from a human donor in good health. The sample consisted of T cells isolated from PBMCs. The J gene is TRBJ2-5, the V gene TRBV6-5; D unclear. The CDR3 sequence: CASRYGRLQETQYF. CDR3 nucleotide sequence: TGTGCCAGCAGGTACGGCAGGCTACAAGAGACCCAGTACTTC.